This T cell receptor beta chain came from a study of graft-versus-host responses after intestinal transplantation. At the level of the study: Each of the recipients got a multivisceral, liver-intestinal, or isolated intestinal transplant. Study findings and constraints: Recipient bone marrow held GvH clones, some seen earlier in ileum or blood. Allografts carried high graft-versus-host to host-versus-graft clonal ratios in patients having graft-donor T cell macrochimerism.

This clone is medium-sized by share. The antigen is unknown. Assay: immunoSEQ multiplex PCR; the TCRdb copy retains only in-frame clones and omits some. The sample consists of tens of thousands of clones, around 90% of them appearing once. The J segment lost 8 bases and the V segment lost 7 bases, leaving 8 bases of the junction unmatched. Germline V lookup: CDR1 SNHLY, CDR2 FYNNEI. The CDR3 has 13 residues. J is TRBJ1-2 and V is TRBV2; 9 bases fit TRBD1. The TCR comes from a human patient who received an intestinal transplant, so some T cells may come from the graft donor. The source was PBMCs, collected 26 days after transplant. The CDR3 region has the DNA TGTGCCAGCACTGTAGGGACAGGGTGGGGCTACACCTTC. It is translated as CASTVGTGWGYTF.